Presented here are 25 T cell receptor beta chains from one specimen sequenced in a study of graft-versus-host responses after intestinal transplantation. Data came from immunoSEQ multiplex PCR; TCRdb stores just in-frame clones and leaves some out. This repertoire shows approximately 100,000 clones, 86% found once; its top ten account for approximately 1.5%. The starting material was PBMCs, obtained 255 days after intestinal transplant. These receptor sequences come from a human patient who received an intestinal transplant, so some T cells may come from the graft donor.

CDR3 bases: TGCAGCGTTAGGACAGGGGGAACTTCTGGGGCCAACGTCCTGACTTTC. Protein: CSVRTGGTSGANVLTF. The rearrangement uses TRBV29-1 and TRBJ2-6; 10 bases match TRBD1. Germline V gene sequence: CDR1 SQVTM, CDR2 ANQGSEA. The V gene end was trimmed by 5 bases and the J gene end by 1 base; junction bases not matched to a gene: 5. The CDR3 sequence is 16 residues long. The full variable domain, rest sourced from reference TRBV29-1 and TRBJ2-6, is SAVISQKPSRDICQRGTSLTIQCQVDSQVTMMFWYRQQPGQSLTLIATANQGSEATYESGFVIDKFPISRPNLTFSTLTVSNMSPEDSSIYLCSVRTGGTSGANVLTFGAGSRLTVL.

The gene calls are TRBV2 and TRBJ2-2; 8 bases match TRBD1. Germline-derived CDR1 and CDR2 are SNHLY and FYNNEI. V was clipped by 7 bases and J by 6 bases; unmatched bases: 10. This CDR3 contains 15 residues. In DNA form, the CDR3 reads TGTGCCAGCAATCGCGGACAGGGAAAGGCCGGGGAGCTGTTTTTT. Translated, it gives CASNRGQGKAGELFF.

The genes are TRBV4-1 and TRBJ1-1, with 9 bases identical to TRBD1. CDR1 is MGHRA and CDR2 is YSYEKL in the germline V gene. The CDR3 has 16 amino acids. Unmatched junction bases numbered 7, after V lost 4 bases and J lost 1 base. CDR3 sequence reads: CASSPWTGAENTEAFF. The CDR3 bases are TGCGCCAGCAGCCCTTGGACAGGGGCGGAGAACACTGAAGCTTTCTTT.

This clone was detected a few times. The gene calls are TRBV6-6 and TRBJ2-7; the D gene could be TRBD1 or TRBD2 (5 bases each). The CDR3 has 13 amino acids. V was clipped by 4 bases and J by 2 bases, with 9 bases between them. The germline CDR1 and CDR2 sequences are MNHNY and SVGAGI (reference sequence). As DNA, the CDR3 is TGTGCCAGCAGTTTTTCGGGACCCTACGAGCAGTACTTC. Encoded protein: CASSFSGPYEQYF.

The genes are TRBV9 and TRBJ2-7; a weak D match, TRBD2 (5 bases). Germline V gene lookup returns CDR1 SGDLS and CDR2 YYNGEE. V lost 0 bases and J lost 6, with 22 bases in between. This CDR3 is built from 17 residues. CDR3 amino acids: CASSVDPQEGIKGEQYF. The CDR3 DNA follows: TGTGCCAGCAGCGTAGACCCCCAAGAGGGAATAAAGGGCGAGCAGTACTTC.

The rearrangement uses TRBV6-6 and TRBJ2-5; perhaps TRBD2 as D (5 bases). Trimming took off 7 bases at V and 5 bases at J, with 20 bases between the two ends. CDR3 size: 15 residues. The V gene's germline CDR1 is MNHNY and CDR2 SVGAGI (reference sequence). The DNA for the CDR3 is TGTGCCAGCACGGGCGCTTCCGGGAACAGTGAGACCCAGTACTTC. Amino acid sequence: CASTGASGNSETQYF.

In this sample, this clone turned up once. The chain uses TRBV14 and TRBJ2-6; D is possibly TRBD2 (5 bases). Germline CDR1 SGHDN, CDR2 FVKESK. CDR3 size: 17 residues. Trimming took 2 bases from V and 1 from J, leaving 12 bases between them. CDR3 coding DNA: TGTGCCAGCAGCCAAACGGGGATCGGGTCTGGGGCCAACGTCCTGACTTTC. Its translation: CASSQTGIGSGANVLTF.

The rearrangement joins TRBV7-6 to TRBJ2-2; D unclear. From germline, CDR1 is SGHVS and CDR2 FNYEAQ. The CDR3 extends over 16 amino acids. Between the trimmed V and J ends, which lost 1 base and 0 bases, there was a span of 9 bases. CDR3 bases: TGTGCCAGCAGCTTAGTTCCGCCCGCGAACACCGGGGAGCTGTTTTTT. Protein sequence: CASSLVPPANTGELFF.

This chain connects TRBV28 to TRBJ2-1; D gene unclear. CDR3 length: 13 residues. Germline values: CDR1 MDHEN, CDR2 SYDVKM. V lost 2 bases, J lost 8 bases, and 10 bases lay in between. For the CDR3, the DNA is TGTGCCAGCAGTTTACCCCTCGCACATGAGCAGTTCTTC. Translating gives CASSLPLAHEQFF.

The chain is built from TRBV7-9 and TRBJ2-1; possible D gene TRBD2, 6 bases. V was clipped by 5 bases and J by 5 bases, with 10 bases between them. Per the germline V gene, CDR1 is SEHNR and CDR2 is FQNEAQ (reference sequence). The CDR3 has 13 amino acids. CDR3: CASSPGDHNEQFF. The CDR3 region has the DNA TGTGCCAGCAGCCCGGGGGACCACAATGAGCAGTTCTTC.

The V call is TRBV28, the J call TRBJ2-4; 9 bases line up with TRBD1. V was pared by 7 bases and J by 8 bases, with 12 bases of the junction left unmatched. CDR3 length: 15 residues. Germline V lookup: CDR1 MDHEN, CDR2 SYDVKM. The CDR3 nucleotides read TGTGCCAGCAATGACGTGGGACAGGGAATGGACATTCAGTACTTC. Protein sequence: CASNDVGQGMDIQYF.

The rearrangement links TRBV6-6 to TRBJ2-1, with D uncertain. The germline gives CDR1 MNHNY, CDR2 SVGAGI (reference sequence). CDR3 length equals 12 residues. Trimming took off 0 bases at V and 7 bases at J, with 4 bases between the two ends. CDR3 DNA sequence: TGTGCCAGCAGTTACTCCCAAAATGAGCAGTTCTTC. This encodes CASSYSQNEQFF.

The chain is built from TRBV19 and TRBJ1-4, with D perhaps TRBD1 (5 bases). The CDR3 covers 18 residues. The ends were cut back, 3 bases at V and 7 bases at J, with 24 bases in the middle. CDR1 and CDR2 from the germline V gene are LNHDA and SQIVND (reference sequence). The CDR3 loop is CASSIFRTRQGRGEKLFF. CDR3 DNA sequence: TGTGCCAGTAGTATTTTCCGCACCCGGCAGGGCCGAGGTGAAAAACTGTTTTTT.

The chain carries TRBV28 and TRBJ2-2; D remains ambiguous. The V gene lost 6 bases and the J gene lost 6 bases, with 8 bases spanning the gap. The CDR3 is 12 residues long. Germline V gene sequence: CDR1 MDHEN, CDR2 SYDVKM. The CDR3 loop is CASSPAPGELFF. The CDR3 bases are TGTGCCAGCAGCCCGGCCCCCGGGGAGCTGTTTTTT.

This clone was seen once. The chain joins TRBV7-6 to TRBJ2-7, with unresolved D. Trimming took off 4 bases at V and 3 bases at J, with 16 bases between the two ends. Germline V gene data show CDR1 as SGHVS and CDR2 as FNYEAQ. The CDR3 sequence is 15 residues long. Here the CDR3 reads CASSSLDGFHYEQYF. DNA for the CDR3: TGTGCCAGCAGCTCCTTGGACGGATTTCACTACGAGCAGTACTTC.

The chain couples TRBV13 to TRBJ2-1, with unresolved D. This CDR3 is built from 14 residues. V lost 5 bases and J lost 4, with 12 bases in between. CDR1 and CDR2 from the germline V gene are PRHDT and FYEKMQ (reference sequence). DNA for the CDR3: TGTGCCAGCAGCCCTCGGACGGATTACAATGAGCAGTTCTTC. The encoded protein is CASSPRTDYNEQFF.

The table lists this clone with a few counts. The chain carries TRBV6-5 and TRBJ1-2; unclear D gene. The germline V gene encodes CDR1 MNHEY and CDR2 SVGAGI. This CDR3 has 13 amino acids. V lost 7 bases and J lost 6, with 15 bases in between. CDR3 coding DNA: TGTGCCAGCACGGGCGGACTAACTGATGGCTACACCTTC. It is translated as CASTGGLTDGYTF.

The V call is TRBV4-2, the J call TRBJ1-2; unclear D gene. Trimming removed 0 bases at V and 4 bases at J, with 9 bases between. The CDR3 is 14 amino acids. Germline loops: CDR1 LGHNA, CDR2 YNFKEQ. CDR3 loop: CASSQESIAYGYTF. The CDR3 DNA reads TGTGCCAGCAGCCAAGAAAGCATAGCCTATGGCTACACCTTC.

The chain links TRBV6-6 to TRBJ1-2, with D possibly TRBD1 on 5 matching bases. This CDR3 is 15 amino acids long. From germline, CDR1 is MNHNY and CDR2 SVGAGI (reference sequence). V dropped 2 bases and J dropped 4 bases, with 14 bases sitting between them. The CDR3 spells CASSYGGDLGYGYTF. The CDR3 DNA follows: TGTGCCAGCAGTTACGGGGGGGATCTTGGCTATGGCTACACCTTC.

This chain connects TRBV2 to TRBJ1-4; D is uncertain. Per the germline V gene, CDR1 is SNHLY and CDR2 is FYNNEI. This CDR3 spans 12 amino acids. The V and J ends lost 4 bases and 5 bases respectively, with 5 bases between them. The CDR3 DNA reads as TGTGCCAGCAGTGGGGTGAATGAAAAACTGTTTTTT. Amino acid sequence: CASSGVNEKLFF.

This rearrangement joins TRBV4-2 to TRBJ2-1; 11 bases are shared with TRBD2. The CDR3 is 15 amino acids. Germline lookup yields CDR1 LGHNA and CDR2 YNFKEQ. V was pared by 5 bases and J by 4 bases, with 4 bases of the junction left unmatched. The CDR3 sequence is CASSFSGGVYNEQFF. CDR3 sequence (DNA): TGTGCCAGCAGCTTTAGCGGGGGGGTTTACAATGAGCAGTTCTTC.

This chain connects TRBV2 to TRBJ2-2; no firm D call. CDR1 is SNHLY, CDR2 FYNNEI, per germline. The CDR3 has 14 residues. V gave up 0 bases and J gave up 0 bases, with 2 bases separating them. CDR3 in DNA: TGTGCCAGCAGTGAAGCCTCGAACACCGGGGAGCTGTTTTTT. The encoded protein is CASSEASNTGELFF.

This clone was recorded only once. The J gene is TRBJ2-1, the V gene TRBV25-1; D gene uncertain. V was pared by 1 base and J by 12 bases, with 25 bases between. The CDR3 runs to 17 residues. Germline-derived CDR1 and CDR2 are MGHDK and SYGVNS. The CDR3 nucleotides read TGTGCCAGCAGTGAATGGAGCGAGCTTAGCCCGATAGTAGGGCAGTTCTTC. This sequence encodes CASSEWSELSPIVGQFF.

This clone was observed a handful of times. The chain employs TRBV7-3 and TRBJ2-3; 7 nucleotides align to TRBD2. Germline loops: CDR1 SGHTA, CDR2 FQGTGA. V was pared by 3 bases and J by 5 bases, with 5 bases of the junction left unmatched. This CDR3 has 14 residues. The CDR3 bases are TGTGCCAGCAGCTTGAGCGGGGTGGGAGATACGCAGTATTTT. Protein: CASSLSGVGDTQYF.

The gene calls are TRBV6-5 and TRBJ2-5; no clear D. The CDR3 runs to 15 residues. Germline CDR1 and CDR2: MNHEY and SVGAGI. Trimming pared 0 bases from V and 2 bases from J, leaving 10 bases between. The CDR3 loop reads CASSYSVNFQETQYF. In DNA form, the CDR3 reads TGTGCCAGCAGTTACTCTGTCAATTTTCAAGAGACCCAGTACTTC.